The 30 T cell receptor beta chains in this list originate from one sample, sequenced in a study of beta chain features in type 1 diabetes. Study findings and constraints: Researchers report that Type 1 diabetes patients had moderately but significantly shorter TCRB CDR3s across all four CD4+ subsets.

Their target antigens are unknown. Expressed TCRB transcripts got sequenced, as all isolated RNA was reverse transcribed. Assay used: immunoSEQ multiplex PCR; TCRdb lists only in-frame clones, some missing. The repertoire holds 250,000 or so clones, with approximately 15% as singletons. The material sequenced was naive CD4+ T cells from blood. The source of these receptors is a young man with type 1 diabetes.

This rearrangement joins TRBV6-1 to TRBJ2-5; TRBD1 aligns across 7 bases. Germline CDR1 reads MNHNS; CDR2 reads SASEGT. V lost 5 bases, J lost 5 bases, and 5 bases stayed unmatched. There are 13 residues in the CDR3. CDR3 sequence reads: CASSFTGVETQYF. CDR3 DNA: TGTGCCAGCAGTTTTACAGGGGTCGAGACCCAGTACTTC.

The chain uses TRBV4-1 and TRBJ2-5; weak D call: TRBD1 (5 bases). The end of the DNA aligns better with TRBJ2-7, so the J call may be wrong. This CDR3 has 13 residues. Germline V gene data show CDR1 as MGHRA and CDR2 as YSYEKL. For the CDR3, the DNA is TGCGCCAGCAGCCAAGGGTCAGGGTACGAGCAGTACTTC. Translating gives CASSQGSGYEQYF.

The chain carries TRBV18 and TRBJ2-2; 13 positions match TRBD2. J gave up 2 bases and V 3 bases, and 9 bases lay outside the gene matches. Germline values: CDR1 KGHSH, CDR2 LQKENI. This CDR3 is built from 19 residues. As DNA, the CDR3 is TGTGCCAGCTCACCCGTGAGACTAGCGGGGGGCTCAAACACCGGGGAGCTGTTTTTT. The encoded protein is CASSPVRLAGGSNTGELFF. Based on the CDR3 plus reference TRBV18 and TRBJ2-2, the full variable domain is NAGVMQNPRHLVRRRGQEARLRCSPMKGHSHVYWYRQLPEEGLKFMVYLQKENIIDESGMPKERFSAEFPKEGPSILRIQQVVRGDSAAYFCASSPVRLAGGSNTGELFFGEGSRLTVL.

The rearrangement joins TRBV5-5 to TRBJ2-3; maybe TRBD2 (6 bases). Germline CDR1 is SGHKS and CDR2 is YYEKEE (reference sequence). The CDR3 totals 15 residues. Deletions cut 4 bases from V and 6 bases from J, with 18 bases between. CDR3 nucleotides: TGTGCCAGCAGCCCCGTGGCGGGATCGGTGGATACGCAGTATTTT. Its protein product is CASSPVAGSVDTQYF.

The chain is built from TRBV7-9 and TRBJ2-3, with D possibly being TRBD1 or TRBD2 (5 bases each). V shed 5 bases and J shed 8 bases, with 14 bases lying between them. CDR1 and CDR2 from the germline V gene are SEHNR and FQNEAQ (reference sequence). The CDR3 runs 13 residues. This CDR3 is CASSIGESPTQYF. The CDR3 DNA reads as TGTGCCAGCAGCATAGGGGAGAGCCCTACGCAGTATTTT.

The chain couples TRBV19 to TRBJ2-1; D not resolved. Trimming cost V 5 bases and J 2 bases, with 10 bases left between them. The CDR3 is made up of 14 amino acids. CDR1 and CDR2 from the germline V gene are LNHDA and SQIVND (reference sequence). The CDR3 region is CASSVRLTYNEQFF. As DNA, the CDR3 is TGTGCCAGTAGTGTGCGGTTAACCTACAATGAGCAGTTCTTC.

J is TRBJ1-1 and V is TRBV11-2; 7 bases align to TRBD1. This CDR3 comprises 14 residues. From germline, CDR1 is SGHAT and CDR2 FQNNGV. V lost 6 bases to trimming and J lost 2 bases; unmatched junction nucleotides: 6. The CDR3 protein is CASRGQTPNTEAFF. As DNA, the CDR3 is TGTGCCAGCAGGGGACAGACCCCCAACACTGAAGCTTTCTTT.

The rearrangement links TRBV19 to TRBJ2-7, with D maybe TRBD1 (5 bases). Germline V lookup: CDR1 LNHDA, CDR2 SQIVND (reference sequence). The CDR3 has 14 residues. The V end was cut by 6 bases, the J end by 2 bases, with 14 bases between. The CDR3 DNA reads TGTGCCAGTAGACAGGTGGAAGGGACCTACGAGCAGTACTTC. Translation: CASRQVEGTYEQYF.

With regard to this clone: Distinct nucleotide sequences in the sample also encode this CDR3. This chain's CDR3 is CASRLAGTDTQYF. The CDR3 DNA sequence: TGTGCCAGTCGACTAGCGGGCACAGATACGCAGTATTTT. The V call is TRBV7-9, the J call TRBJ2-3; TRBD2 matches 9 bases. V lost 9 bases to trimming and J lost 1 base; unmatched junction nucleotides: 2. This CDR3 spans 13 amino acids. Germline values: CDR1 SEHNR, CDR2 FQNEAQ (reference sequence).

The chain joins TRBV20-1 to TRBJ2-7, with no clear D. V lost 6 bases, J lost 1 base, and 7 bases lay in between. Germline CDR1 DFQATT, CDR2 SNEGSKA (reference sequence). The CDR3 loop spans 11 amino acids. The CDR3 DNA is TGCAGTGCCCTAGGTTCCTACGAGCAGTACTTC. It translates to CSALGSYEQYF.

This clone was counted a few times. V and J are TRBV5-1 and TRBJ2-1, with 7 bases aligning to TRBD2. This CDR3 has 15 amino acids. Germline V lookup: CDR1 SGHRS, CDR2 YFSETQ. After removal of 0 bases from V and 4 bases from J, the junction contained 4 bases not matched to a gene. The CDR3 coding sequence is TGCGCCAGCAGCTTGGGTCTAGCGGTATACAATGAGCAGTTCTTC. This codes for CASSLGLAVYNEQFF.

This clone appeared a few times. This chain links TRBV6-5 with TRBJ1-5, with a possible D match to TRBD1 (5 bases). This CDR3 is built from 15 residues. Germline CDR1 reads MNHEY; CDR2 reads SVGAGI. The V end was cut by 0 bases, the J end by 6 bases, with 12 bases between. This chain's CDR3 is CASSYSRQRVQPQHF. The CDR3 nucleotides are TGTGCCAGCAGTTACTCTCGACAGCGAGTTCAGCCCCAGCATTTT.

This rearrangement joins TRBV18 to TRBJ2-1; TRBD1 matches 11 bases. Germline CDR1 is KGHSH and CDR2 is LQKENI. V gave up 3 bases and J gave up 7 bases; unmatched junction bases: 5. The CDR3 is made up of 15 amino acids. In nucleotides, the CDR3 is TGTGCCAGCTCACCCCGGGACAGGGGGAGAAATGAGCAGTTCTTC. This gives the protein CASSPRDRGRNEQFF.

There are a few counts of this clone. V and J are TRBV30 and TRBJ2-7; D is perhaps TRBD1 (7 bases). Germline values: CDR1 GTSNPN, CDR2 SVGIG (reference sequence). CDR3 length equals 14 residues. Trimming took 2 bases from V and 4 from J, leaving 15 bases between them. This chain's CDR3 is CAWSSSAGGYEQYF. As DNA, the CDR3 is TGTGCCTGGAGTTCGTCGGCAGGGGGGTACGAGCAGTACTTC.

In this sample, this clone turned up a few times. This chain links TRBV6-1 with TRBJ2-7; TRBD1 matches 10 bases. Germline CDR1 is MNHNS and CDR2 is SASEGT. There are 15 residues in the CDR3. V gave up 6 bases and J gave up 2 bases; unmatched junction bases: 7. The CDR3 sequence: CASRQTGTGAYEQYF. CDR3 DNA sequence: TGTGCCAGCAGGCAAACCGGGACAGGGGCCTACGAGCAGTACTTC.

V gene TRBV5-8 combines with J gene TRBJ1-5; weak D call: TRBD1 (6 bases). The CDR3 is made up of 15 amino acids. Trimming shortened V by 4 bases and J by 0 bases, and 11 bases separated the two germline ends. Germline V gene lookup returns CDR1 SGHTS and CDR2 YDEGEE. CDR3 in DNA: TGTGCCAGCAGCAACGGACAGATTAGCAATCAGCCCCAGCATTTT. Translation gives CASSNGQISNQPQHF.

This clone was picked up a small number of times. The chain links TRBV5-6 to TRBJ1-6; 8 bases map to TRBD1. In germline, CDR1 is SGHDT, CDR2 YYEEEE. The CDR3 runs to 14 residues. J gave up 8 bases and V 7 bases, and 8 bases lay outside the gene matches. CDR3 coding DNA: TGTGCCAGCCTCAGGGGGCAGGGGGATTCACCCCTCCACTTT. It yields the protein CASLRGQGDSPLHF.

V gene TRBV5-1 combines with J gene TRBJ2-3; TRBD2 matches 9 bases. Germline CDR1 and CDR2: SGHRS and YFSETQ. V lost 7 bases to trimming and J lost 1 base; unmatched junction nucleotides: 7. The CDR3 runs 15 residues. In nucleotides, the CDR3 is TGCGCCAGCGGTGTTCCTAGCGGGGGCACAGATACGCAGTATTTT. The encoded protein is CASGVPSGGTDTQYF.

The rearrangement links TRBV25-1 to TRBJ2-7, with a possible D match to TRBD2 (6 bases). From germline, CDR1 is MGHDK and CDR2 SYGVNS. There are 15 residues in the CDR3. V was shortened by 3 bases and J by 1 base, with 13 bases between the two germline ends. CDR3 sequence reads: CASSDFRDLSYEQYF. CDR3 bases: TGTGCCAGCAGTGACTTCAGGGACTTGTCCTACGAGCAGTACTTC.

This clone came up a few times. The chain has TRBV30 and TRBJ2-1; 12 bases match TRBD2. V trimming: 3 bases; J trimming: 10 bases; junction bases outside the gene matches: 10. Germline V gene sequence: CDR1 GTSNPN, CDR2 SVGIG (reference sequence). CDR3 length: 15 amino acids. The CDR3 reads CAWSRLAGGPGEQFF. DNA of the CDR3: TGTGCCTGGAGCAGGCTAGCGGGAGGGCCGGGGGAGCAGTTCTTC.

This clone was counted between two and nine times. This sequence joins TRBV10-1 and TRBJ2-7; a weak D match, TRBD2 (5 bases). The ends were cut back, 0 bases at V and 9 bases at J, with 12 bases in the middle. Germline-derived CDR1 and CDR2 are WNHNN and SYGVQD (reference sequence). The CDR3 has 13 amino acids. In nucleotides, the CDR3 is TGCGCCAGCAGTGAGTCGGTTGAAGGACTGCAGTACTTC. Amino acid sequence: CASSESVEGLQYF.

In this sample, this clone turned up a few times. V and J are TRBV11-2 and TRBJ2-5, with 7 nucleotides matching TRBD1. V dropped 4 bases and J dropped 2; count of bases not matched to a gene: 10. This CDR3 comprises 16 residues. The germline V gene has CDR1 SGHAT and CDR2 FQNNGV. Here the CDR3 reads CASSSGAGGNQETQYF. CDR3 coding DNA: TGTGCCAGCAGCTCAGGGGCAGGGGGAAATCAAGAGACCCAGTACTTC.

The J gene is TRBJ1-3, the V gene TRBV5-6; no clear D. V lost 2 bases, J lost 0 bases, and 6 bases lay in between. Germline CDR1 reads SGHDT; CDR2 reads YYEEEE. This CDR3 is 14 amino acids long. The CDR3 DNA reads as TGTGCCAGCAGCTTACGGAGCTCTGGAAACACCATATATTTT. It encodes CASSLRSSGNTIYF.

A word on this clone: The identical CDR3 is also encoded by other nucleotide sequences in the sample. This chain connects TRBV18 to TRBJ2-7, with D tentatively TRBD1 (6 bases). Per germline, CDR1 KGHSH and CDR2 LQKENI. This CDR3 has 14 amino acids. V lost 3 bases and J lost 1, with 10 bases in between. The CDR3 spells CASSPKQGSYEQYF. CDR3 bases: TGTGCCAGCTCACCCAAACAGGGTTCCTACGAGCAGTACTTC.

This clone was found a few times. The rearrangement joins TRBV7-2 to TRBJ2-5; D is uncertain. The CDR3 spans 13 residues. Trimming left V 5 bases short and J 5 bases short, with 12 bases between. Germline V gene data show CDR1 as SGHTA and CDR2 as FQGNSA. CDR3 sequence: CASSPRSYETQYF. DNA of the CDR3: TGTGCCAGCAGCCCTAGGAGTTACGAGACCCAGTACTTC.

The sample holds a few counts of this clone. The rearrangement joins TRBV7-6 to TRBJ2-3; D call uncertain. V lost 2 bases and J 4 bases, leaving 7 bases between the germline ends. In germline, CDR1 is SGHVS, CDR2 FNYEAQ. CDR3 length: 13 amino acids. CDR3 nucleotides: TGTGCCAGCAGCTTAAGCGCAGCAGATACGCAGTATTTT. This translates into CASSLSAADTQYF.

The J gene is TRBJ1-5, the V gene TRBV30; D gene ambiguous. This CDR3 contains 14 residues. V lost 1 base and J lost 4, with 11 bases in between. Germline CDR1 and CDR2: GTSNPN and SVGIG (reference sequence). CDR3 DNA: TGTGCCTGGAGTGAGGTGCGGAAAAATCAGCCCCAGCATTTT. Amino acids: CAWSEVRKNQPQHF.

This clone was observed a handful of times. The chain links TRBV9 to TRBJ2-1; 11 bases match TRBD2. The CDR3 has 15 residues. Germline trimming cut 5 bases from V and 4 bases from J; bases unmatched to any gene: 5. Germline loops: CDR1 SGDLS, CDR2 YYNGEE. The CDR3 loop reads CASSRTSGSYNEQFF. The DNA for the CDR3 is TGTGCCAGCAGTCGCACTAGCGGGAGTTACAATGAGCAGTTCTTC.

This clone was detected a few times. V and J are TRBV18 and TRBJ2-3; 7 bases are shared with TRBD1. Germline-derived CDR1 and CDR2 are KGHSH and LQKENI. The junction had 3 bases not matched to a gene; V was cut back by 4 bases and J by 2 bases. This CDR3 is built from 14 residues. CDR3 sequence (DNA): TGTGCCAGCTCACGGGGACAGAACACAGATACGCAGTATTTT. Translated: CASSRGQNTDTQYF. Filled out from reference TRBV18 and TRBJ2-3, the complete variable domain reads NAGVMQNPRHLVRRRGQEARLRCSPMKGHSHVYWYRQLPEEGLKFMVYLQKENIIDESGMPKERFSAEFPKEGPSILRIQQVVRGDSAAYFCASSRGQNTDTQYFGPGTRLTVL.

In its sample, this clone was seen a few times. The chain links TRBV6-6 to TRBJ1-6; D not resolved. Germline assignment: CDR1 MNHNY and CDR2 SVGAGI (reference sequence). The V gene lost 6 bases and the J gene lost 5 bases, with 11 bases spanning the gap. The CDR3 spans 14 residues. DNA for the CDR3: TGTGCCAGCAGCCCCGACGGAGATAATTCACCCCTCCACTTT. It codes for CASSPDGDNSPLHF.